Presented here are 3 T cell receptor beta chains from one specimen sequenced in a study of T cells in localized non-small cell lung cancer. Clones were sequenced by immunoSEQ multiplex PCR, and TCRdb holds only the in-frame ones, with some missing. The table shows 15,000 to 20,000 clones, with 85% to 90% occurring only once. The source was peripheral blood mononuclear cells, collected before any cancer treatment. These TCRs come from a woman aged 40 to 75 with stage III lung adenocarcinoma.

The chain joins TRBV6-1 to TRBJ1-1; a possible D gene is TRBD1 (5 bases). The CDR3 has 15 residues. Trimming shortened V by 5 bases and J by 4 bases, and 17 bases separated the two germline ends. CDR1 MNHNS and CDR2 SASEGT come from the germline V gene. The CDR3 nucleotides read TGTGCCAGCAGTCCTTTGGGACTGGCGGGCACTGAAGCTTTCTTT. Protein: CASSPLGLAGTEAFF.

This rearrangement joins TRBV7-9 to TRBJ1-5; D not certain. CDR1 is SEHNR, CDR2 FQNEAQ, per germline (reference sequence). With 3 bases removed from V and 4 bases from J, the gap between germline ends came to 19 bases. This CDR3 is built from 17 residues. In nucleotides, the CDR3 is TGTGCCAGCAGCTTTTGGAAAGGGCTTGACGGAAATCAGCCCCAGCATTTT. It encodes CASSFWKGLDGNQPQHF.

Only one count was recorded for this clone. Here the CDR3 reads CASSAGQQLGENGYTF. The DNA for the CDR3 is TGTGCCAGCAGCGCGGGACAGCAGTTGGGCGAAAATGGCTACACCTTC. V usage is TRBV9 and J usage is TRBJ1-2; 7 bases match TRBD1. CDR1 and CDR2 from the germline V gene are SGDLS and YYNGEE. This CDR3 region has 16 residues. The junction had 14 bases not matched to a gene; V was cut back by 3 bases and J by 6 bases.